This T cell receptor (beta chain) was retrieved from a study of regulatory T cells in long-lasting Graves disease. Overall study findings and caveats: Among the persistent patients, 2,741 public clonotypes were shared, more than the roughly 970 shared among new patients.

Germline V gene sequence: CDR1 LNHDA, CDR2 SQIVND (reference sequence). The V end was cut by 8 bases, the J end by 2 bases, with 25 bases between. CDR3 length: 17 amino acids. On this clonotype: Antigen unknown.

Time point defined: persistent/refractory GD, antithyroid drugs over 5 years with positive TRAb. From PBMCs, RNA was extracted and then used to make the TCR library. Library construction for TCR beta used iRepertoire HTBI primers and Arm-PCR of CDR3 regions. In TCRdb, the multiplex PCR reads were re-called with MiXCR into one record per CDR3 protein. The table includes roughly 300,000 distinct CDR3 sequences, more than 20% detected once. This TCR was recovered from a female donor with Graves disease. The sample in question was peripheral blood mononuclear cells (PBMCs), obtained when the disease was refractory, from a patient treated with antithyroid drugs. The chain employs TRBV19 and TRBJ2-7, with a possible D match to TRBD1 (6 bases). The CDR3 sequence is CASFSLRKQGLTYEQYF. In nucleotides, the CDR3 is TGTGCCAGTTTTTCACTGCGAAAACAGGGCCTAACCTACGAGCAGTACTTC.